These 20 T cell receptor beta chains originate from one sample sequenced in a study of blood T cell repertoires in COVID-19. Produced via immunoSEQ multiplex PCR; TCRdb's table is partial and in-frame only. Of 200,000 to 250,000 clones detected, just over 85% appear once; the ten largest clones hold over 12%. The sequencing input was PBMCs or T cells enriched from blood (not recorded which). Receptor source: a woman between 50 and 59 years old with acute COVID-19.

The chain carries TRBV19 and TRBJ1-6; 7 nucleotides agree with TRBD1. CDR1 LNHDA and CDR2 SQIVND come from the germline V gene (reference sequence). This CDR3 spans 16 amino acids. V lost 3 bases, J lost 10 bases, and 12 bases stayed unmatched. For the CDR3, the DNA is TGTGCCAGTAGTATGGGTCGGCAGGGGGTGCACTCACCCCTCCACTTT. This translates into CASSMGRQGVHSPLHF.

The chain combines TRBV7-9 with TRBJ1-2; 9 bases are shared with TRBD1. V shed 5 bases, J shed 8 bases, and the junction held 12 bases outside the gene matches. There are 15 residues in the CDR3. CDR1 and CDR2 from the germline V gene are SEHNR and FQNEAQ (reference sequence). Here the CDR3 DNA reads TGTGCCAGCAGCCTCTCCCCGGGACAGGGTAGGGGCTACACCTTC. It specifies CASSLSPGQGRGYTF.

The genes are TRBV7-9 and TRBJ2-7, with TRBD1 matching over 10 bases. The CDR3 loop spans 15 amino acids. J gave up 1 base and V 3 bases, and 3 bases lay outside the gene matches. Germline values: CDR1 SEHNR, CDR2 FQNEAQ (reference sequence). The CDR3 nucleotides are TGTGCCAGCAGCTTGGGACAGGGGAGATCCTACGAGCAGTACTTC. The encoded protein is CASSLGQGRSYEQYF. The full variable domain, in which reference TRBV7-9 and TRBJ2-7 provide the parts outside the CDR3, is DTGVSQNPRHKITKRGQNVTFRCDPISEHNRLYWYRQTLGQGPEFLTYFQNEAQLEKSRLLSDRFSAERPKGSFSTLEIQRTEQGDSAMYLCASSLGQGRSYEQYFGPGTRLTVT.

The rearrangement joins TRBV9 to TRBJ2-7; TRBD2 aligns across 7 bases. The junction had 11 bases not matched to a gene; V was cut back by 0 bases and J by 5 bases. CDR3 length: 16 residues. Germline CDR1 is SGDLS and CDR2 is YYNGEE. CDR3 protein: CASSVDSRGVSDEQYF. CDR3 in DNA: TGTGCCAGCAGCGTAGATTCTCGGGGGGTTAGCGACGAGCAGTACTTC.

The rearrangement uses TRBV6-5 and TRBJ2-7; D gene ambiguous. V was trimmed by 7 bases and J by 0 bases, leaving 13 bases between them. Germline V lookup: CDR1 MNHEY, CDR2 SVGAGI. This CDR3 is 14 amino acids long. The CDR3 sequence is CASKASPSSYEQYF. The CDR3 DNA reads TGTGCCAGCAAAGCGTCCCCTAGCTCCTACGAGCAGTACTTC.

The sample holds a few counts of this clone. The chain couples TRBV5-5 to TRBJ1-5, with D tentatively TRBD1 (6 bases). Germline lookup yields CDR1 SGHKS and CDR2 YYEKEE (reference sequence). The CDR3 spans 14 residues. V was cut by 4 bases and J by 7 bases, with 15 bases left in between. This CDR3 is CASSERGGEQPQHF. The DNA of the CDR3 is TGTGCCAGCAGCGAAAGAGGGGGGGAACAGCCCCAGCATTTT.

This clone appeared a few times. The rearrangement joins TRBV25-1 to TRBJ1-5; 7 nucleotides agree with TRBD1. With 6 bases clipped from V and 5 bases from J, the junction kept 7 bases outside the gene matches. In germline, CDR1 is MGHDK, CDR2 SYGVNS. CDR3 length: 14 residues. CDR3 loop: CASRMGQPHQPQHF. The CDR3 DNA reads TGTGCCAGCAGAATGGGACAGCCTCATCAGCCCCAGCATTTT.

This chain uses TRBV28 with TRBJ1-1; D is unresolved. Germline loops: CDR1 MDHEN, CDR2 SYDVKM. This CDR3 has 14 amino acids. Trimming removed 7 bases from V and 1 base from J, with 13 bases in between. CDR3 nucleotide sequence: TGTGCCAGCAACCACCGGGGTACGAACACTGAAGCTTTCTTT. It codes for CASNHRGTNTEAFF.

The chain links TRBV30 to TRBJ2-7; 12 positions match TRBD1. This CDR3 has 13 amino acids. Germline CDR1 reads GTSNPN; CDR2 reads SVGIG (reference sequence). CDR3 residues: CAGGTGGRYEQYF. CDR3 coding DNA: TGTGCTGGTGGGACAGGGGGCCGGTACGAGCAGTACTTC.

This chain links TRBV11-2 with TRBJ1-1, with D uncertain. V lost 0 bases, J lost 0 bases, and 5 bases lay in between. This CDR3 has 14 amino acids. The germline gives CDR1 SGHAT, CDR2 FQNNGV. As DNA, the CDR3 is TGTGCCAGCAGCTTAGAGGCAATGAACACTGAAGCTTTCTTT. This codes for CASSLEAMNTEAFF.

This chain joins TRBV18 and TRBJ2-7, with TRBD1 as a possible D gene (6 bases). The CDR3 length is 14 residues. The V and J ends lost 3 bases and 3 bases respectively, with 12 bases between them. Germline lookup yields CDR1 KGHSH and CDR2 LQKENI. CDR3: CASSPDRLFYEQYF. CDR3 in DNA: TGTGCCAGCTCACCCGACAGGTTATTCTACGAGCAGTACTTC.

The chain joins TRBV4-1 to TRBJ2-3; TRBD2 is a possible D gene (7 bases). CDR1 is MGHRA, CDR2 YSYEKL, per germline. The V end was cut by 4 bases, the J end by 4 bases, with 12 bases between. There are 14 residues in the CDR3. CDR3 DNA sequence: TGCGCCAGCAGCCGAGGGGAGGGGGCAGATACGCAGTATTTT. This sequence encodes CASSRGEGADTQYF.

The J gene is TRBJ1-1, the V gene TRBV7-9; D possibly corresponds to TRBD1 (5 bases). The V end was cut by 3 bases, the J end by 5 bases, with 10 bases between. CDR1 and CDR2 (germline): SEHNR, FQNEAQ (reference sequence). This CDR3 spans 13 amino acids. CDR3 residues: CASSLGLRTEAFF. CDR3 in DNA: TGTGCCAGCAGCTTGGGGCTTAGGACTGAAGCTTTCTTT.

V and J are TRBV2 and TRBJ2-1; TRBD2 might be the D (7 bases). CDR3 length: 16 amino acids. Germline assignment: CDR1 SNHLY and CDR2 FYNNEI. Trimming took 1 base from V and 4 from J, leaving 14 bases between them. The CDR3 sequence is CASSEGGGLIYNEQFF. For the CDR3, the DNA is TGTGCCAGCAGTGAAGGGGGGGGCCTCATATACAATGAGCAGTTCTTC.

The chain joins TRBV28 to TRBJ2-3; the match to TRBD2 covers 13 bases. This CDR3 is built from 16 residues. The V segment lost 5 bases and the J segment 1 base; nucleotides outside the gene matches: 3. Germline CDR1 is MDHEN and CDR2 is SYDVKM. CDR3 DNA sequence: TGTGCCAGCAGTCTCGGACTAGCGGGAGGCACAGATACGCAGTATTTT. It codes for CASSLGLAGGTDTQYF.

This chain uses TRBV9 with TRBJ1-1, with 8 bases aligning to TRBD1. This CDR3 contains 13 residues. Trimming cost V 4 bases and J 5 bases; bases outside gene matches: 4. Germline V gene data show CDR1 as SGDLS and CDR2 as YYNGEE. In nucleotides, the CDR3 is TGTGCCAGCAGCATGGACAGGGTTACTGAAGCTTTCTTT. It is translated as CASSMDRVTEAFF.

This chain connects TRBV5-6 to TRBJ1-2; 9 bases align to TRBD1. The CDR3 covers 13 residues. Germline CDR1 is SGHDT and CDR2 is YYEEEE. V shed 2 bases, J shed 8 bases, and the junction held 4 bases outside the gene matches. DNA of the CDR3: TGTGCCAGCAGCTTCGGGACAGGGAGAGGCTACACCTTC. Its translation: CASSFGTGRGYTF.

Comments on this clone: At one end, the junction sequence differs from germline, possibly due to a read error. The genes are TRBV7-9 and TRBJ1-4; the D gene is possibly TRBD1 (5 bases). Per the germline V gene, CDR1 is SEHNR and CDR2 is FQNEAQ (reference sequence). The CDR3 is made up of 12 amino acids. CDR3 amino acids: CASSPGLGGFHF. As DNA, the CDR3 is TGTGCCAGCAGCCCAGGGTTGGGAGGATTCCATTTT.

This clone was seen a few times. The chain links TRBV5-1 to TRBJ1-3; D is ambiguous. The CDR3 has 14 residues. The V gene lost 3 bases and the J gene lost 0 bases, with 7 bases spanning the gap. Per germline, CDR1 SGHRS and CDR2 YFSETQ. The CDR3 region is CASSSASSGNTIYF. The CDR3 DNA is TGCGCCAGCAGCTCCGCTAGCTCTGGAAACACCATATATTTT.

The chain joins TRBV7-6 to TRBJ2-7; 9 positions match TRBD1. V shed 1 base, J shed 4 bases, and the junction held 5 bases outside the gene matches. The germline CDR1 and CDR2 sequences are SGHVS and FNYEAQ. CDR3 length equals 15 residues. Here the CDR3 reads CASSLGQGGVYEQYF. CDR3 sequence (DNA): TGTGCCAGCAGCTTAGGACAGGGGGGGGTATACGAGCAGTACTTC.